This TCR beta chain was observed in a study of blood T cell repertoires in COVID-19. Sequencing was performed with immunoSEQ multiplex PCR; in TCRdb, only in-frame clones are kept and a portion is missing. The sample contains about 300,000 clones, about nine tenths of which appear only once. CDR3 size: 14 residues. The chain combines TRBV21-1 with TRBJ2-5; TRBD1 is taken as the D call from the table, unchecked against the DNA. TRBV21-1 is reported as a pseudogene. The sequence derives from a woman in her 30s who had recovered from COVID-19. The sample taken for sequencing was PBMCs or T cells enriched from blood (not recorded which). In DNA form, the CDR3 reads TGTGCCAGCAGCAAGCGACAGGACCAAGAGACCCAGTACTTC. Protein sequence: CASSKRQDQETQYF.